This is a list of T cell receptor beta chains from one sample in a study of blood T cell repertoires in COVID-19. The repertoire was sequenced with immunoSEQ multiplex PCR; TCRdb's copy has only in-frame clones and lacks some. The table has about 270,000 clones, around 86% seen once. Sequenced input: PBMCs or T cells enriched from blood (not recorded which). Source of these receptors: a young woman who had recovered from COVID-19. The CDR3 runs from the conserved cysteine through the conserved F or W. Fields, in order: V gene, J gene, D gene, clone size, CDR3 protein, CDR3 DNA. The D gene is left open where the match is weak. The listing skips clone size in some rows; elsewhere it reads once, few, many or a size class.

>TRBV5-1|TRBJ1-2|TRBD1|NA
CASSFGQGDYGYTF
TGCGCCAGCAGCTTCGGACAGGGTGACTATGGCTACACCTTC
>TRBV15|TRBJ1-1|TRBD1|NA
CATSRAGQTNTEAFF
TGTGCCACCAGCAGAGCGGGACAGACAAACACTGAAGCTTTCTTT
>TRBV30|TRBJ2-5|TRBD2|NA
CAWSVVAGGFTKTQYF
TGTGCCTGGAGTGTGGTGGCGGGGGGCTTCACAAAGACCCAGTACTTC
>TRBV5-1|TRBJ2-3|TRBD2|NA
CASSLEVTSGYDTQYF
TGCGCCAGCAGCCTGGAGGTGACTAGCGGGTATGATACGCAGTATTTT
>TRBV5-4|TRBJ1-2|TRBD1|NA
CASSNSDREAYGYTF
TGTGCCAGCAGCAATTCGGACAGGGAGGCCTATGGCTACACCTTC
>TRBV29-1|TRBJ2-1|TRBD2|NA
CSVDSASGASNEQFF
TGCAGCGTCGACTCTGCTAGCGGGGCTTCGAATGAGCAGTTCTTC
>TRBV7-2|TRBJ2-2|NA|NA
CASSEGWGLRNTGELFF
TGTGCCAGCAGCGAGGGTTGGGGACTCAGGAACACCGGGGAGCTGTTTTTT
>TRBV7-2|TRBJ2-5|NA|NA
CASSLAAGWKTQYF
TGTGCCAGCAGCTTAGCGGCGGGATGGAAGACCCAGTACTTC
>TRBV28|TRBJ1-5|NA|NA
CASSQDSQTISPQHF
TGTGCCAGCAGTCAGGACAGTCAAACAATCAGCCCCCAGCATTTT
>TRBV7-9|TRBJ2-3|TRBD1|few
CASSLLSRQGFFTDTQYF
TGTGCCAGCAGCTTACTTTCCCGACAGGGATTCTTCACGGATACGCAGTATTTT
>TRBV6-5|TRBJ1-2|TRBD1|few
CASSYYPGTGDGYTF
TGTGCCAGCAGTTACTACCCCGGGACAGGGGATGGCTACACCTTC
>TRBV19|TRBJ1-5|TRBD1|NA
CASSRTGTANNQPQHF
TGTGCCAGTAGTAGAACCGGGACAGCCAACAATCAGCCCCAGCATTTT
>TRBV4-2|TRBJ1-2|NA|NA
CASSQEWTANYGYTF
TGTGCCAGCAGCCAAGAATGGACAGCTAACTATGGCTACACCTTC
>TRBV23-1|TRBJ1-5|NA|NA
CASSQTKQGLSSNQPQHF
TGCGCCAGCAGTCAGACAAAACAGGGATTGAGTAGCAATCAGCCCCAGCATTTT
>TRBV11-2|TRBJ2-1|NA|NA
CASFPAPGASSSYNEQFF
TGTGCCAGCTTTCCCGCCCCAGGGGCATCAAGCTCCTACAATGAGCAGTTCTTC
>TRBV10-3|TRBJ2-3|NA|NA
CAISELEGADTQYF
TGTGCCATCAGTGAACTCGAAGGGGCGGATACGCAGTATTTT
>TRBV28|TRBJ2-2|NA|NA
CASNSNRLLNTGELFF
TGTGCCAGCAACTCGAATCGACTACTTAACACCGGGGAGCTGTTTTTT
>TRBV13|TRBJ1-1|NA|once
CASTFASGDHTEAFF
TGTGCCAGCACCTTCGCGTCAGGGGACCACACTGAAGCTTTCTTT
>TRBV27|TRBJ2-7|TRBD2|NA
CASSSHPRVAGERYEQYF
TGTGCCAGCAGTTCTCACCCCCGAGTAGCGGGAGAGAGGTACGAGCAGTACTTC
>TRBV30|TRBJ1-2|NA|NA
CAWSLTGDGYTF
TGTGCCTGGAGTCTCACCGGGGATGGCTACACCTTC
>TRBV4-1|TRBJ1-1|NA|NA
CASSADTEAFF
TGCGCCAGCTCTGCGGACACTGAAGCTTTCTTT
>TRBV21-1|TRBJ2-3|NA|NA
CASRGTDTQYF
TGTGCCAGCCGAGGAACAGATACGCAGTATTTT
>TRBV9|TRBJ2-5|NA|NA
CASSVASFIQETQYF
TGTGCCAGCAGCGTAGCAAGCTTTATCCAAGAGACCCAGTACTTC
>TRBV3-1/TRBV3-2|TRBJ2-3|TRBD2|once
CASSYGRLAGGTDTQYF
TGTGCCAGCAGCTACGGGAGACTAGCGGGAGGAACAGATACGCAGTATTTT
>TRBV5-8|TRBJ2-3|NA|NA
CASSFDRGFSTDTQYF
TGTGCCAGCAGCTTCGATAGGGGGTTTAGCACAGATACGCAGTATTTT
>TRBV5-6|TRBJ2-7|TRBD1|NA
CASSSGTGGYEQYF
TGTGCCAGCAGCTCCGGGACAGGGGGCTACGAGCAGTACTTC
>TRBV6-5|TRBJ1-2|NA|NA
CASSYSRQMPNYGYTF
TGTGCCAGCAGTTACTCGAGGCAGATGCCGAACTATGGCTACACCTTC
>TRBV15|TRBJ1-5|NA|NA
CATSRDLGDGQPQHF
TGTGCCACCAGCAGAGACCTGGGAGATGGGCAGCCCCAGCATTTT
>TRBV19|TRBJ1-2|NA|NA
CASSMIVTDGYTF
TGTGCCAGTAGTATGATTGTCACAGATGGCTACACCTTC
>TRBV5-4|TRBJ2-7|TRBD2|NA
CASSPPFGRGTYEQYF
TGTGCCAGCAGCCCCCCATTTGGGCGGGGGACCTACGAGCAGTACTTC
>TRBV7-2|TRBJ2-3|NA|NA
CASSLDPGAGATQYF
TGTGCCAGCAGCTTAGACCCAGGGGCCGGGGCTACGCAGTATTTT
>TRBV19|TRBJ1-4|TRBD1|NA
CASSPGQGRGTTNEKLFF
TGTGCCAGTAGTCCGGGACAGGGGCGAGGGACAACTAATGAAAAACTGTTTTTT
>TRBV11-3|TRBJ2-2|NA|NA
CASSPRHKNTGELFF
TGTGCCAGCAGCCCGCGACATAAGAACACCGGGGAGCTGTTTTTT
>TRBV4-3|TRBJ1-2|NA|NA
CASSQDLGVANYGYTF
TGCGCCAGCAGCCAAGATCTCGGGGTTGCTAACTATGGCTACACCTTC
>TRBV5-1|TRBJ1-1|NA|few
CASSLRPREYTEAFF
TGCGCCAGCAGCTTGAGACCTAGGGAGTACACTGAAGCTTTCTTT
>TRBV29-1|TRBJ1-5|TRBD1|NA
CSYEGGREKGEPQHF
TGCAGCTACGAAGGGGGCAGGGAAAAAGGTGAGCCCCAGCATTTT
>TRBV28|TRBJ2-4|TRBD1|once
CASSLLPRGRGNIQYF
TGTGCCAGCAGTTTATTGCCCAGGGGGCGTGGAAACATTCAGTACTTC
>TRBV7-2|TRBJ1-6|TRBD1|NA
CASSLGQVGSPLHF
TGTGCCAGCAGCCTGGGACAGGTGGGCTCACCCCTCCACTTT
>TRBV19|TRBJ2-7|NA|NA
CASSPMDSSYEQYF
TGTGCCAGTAGCCCCATGGACAGTTCCTACGAGCAGTACTTC
>TRBV11-2|TRBJ2-3|NA|once
CASSRGRYTQYF
TGTGCCAGCAGCCGGGGGAGATATACGCAGTATTTT
>TRBV2|TRBJ2-2|TRBD2|NA
CASSGVDRTSGSINTGELFF
TGTGCCAGCAGTGGTGTGGATCGGACTAGCGGGAGTATTAACACCGGGGAGCTGTTTTTT
>TRBV7-6|TRBJ2-1|TRBD2|NA
CASTSSGLARNEQFF
TGTGCCAGCACCTCCTCCGGACTAGCGAGGAATGAGCAGTTCTTC
>TRBV3-1/TRBV3-2|TRBJ2-1|TRBD2|NA
CASSRPTIAGSGVRQFF
TGTGCCAGCAGCCGACCCACTATAGCGGGGTCCGGGGTAAGGCAGTTCTTC
>TRBV30|TRBJ1-1|NA|NA
CAWSLAFWTEAFF
TGTGCCTGGAGTCTGGCCTTCTGGACTGAAGCTTTCTTT
>TRBV9|TRBJ2-3|TRBD2|NA
CASSPGLAGGADTQYF
TGTGCCAGCAGCCCGGGACTAGCGGGAGGAGCAGATACGCAGTATTTT